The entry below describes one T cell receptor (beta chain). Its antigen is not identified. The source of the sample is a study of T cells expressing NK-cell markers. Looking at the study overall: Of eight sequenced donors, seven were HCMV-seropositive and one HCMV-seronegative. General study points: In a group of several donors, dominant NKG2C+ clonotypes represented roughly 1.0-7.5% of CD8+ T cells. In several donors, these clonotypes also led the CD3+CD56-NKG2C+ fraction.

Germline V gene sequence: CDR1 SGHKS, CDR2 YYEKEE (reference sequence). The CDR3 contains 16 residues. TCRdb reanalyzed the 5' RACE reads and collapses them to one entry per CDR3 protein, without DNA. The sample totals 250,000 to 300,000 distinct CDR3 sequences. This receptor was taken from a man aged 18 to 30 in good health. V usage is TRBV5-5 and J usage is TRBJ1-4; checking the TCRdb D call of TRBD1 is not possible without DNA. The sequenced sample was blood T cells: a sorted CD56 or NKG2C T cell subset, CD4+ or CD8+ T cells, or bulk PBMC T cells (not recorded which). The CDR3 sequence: CASSFGQGATNEKLFF.